This is a list of T cell receptor beta chains from one sample in a study of B cell selection in AIRE deficiency. Libraries were prepared by immunoSEQ multiplex PCR; TCRdb keeps only in-frame clonotypes and omits some of them. The sample has roughly 25,000 clones, less than 97% seen once; the top ten hold over 0.2%. Sample: CD4+CD127+ conventional T cells sorted from PBMCs. The source of these receptors is a human donor in good health. The CDR3 runs from the conserved cysteine through the conserved F or W. Each record gives: D gene, V gene, clone size, J gene, CDR3 protein, CDR3 DNA. The D gene is left open where the match is weak. Clone size, where shown, is once, few, many, or a class for clones that have expanded.

-,TRBV4-2,-,TRBJ1-2,CASSLVFGDGYTF,TGTGCCAGCAGCTTGGTTTTTGGGGACGGCTACACCTTC
TRBD2,TRBV25-1,-,TRBJ2-1,CASRKTSGNEQFF,TGTGCCAGCAGAAAGACTAGCGGCAATGAGCAGTTCTTC
-,TRBV15,-,TRBJ2-1,CATSRDKGGGSSYNEQFF,TGTGCCACCAGCAGAGATAAGGGGGGCGGGAGCTCCTACAATGAGCAGTTCTTC
TRBD2,TRBV6-1,-,TRBJ2-1,CAALQAGPFNEQFF,TGTGCCGCGTTACAAGCGGGACCATTCAATGAGCAGTTCTTC
TRBD2,TRBV5-1,once,TRBJ2-5,CASRTGAGGPGETQYF,TGCGCCAGCAGGACGGGCGCGGGAGGGCCGGGGGAGACCCAGTACTTC
-,TRBV11-2,-,TRBJ1-4,CASSLVGKWGSEKLFF,TGTGCCAGCAGCTTAGTAGGCAAATGGGGTTCTGAAAAACTGTTTTTT
-,TRBV9,-,TRBJ2-5,CASSASRANKGETQYF,TGTGCCAGCAGCGCTTCCCGGGCTAACAAGGGAGAGACCCAGTACTTC
TRBD1,TRBV7-9,-,TRBJ1-3,CASSPWTGTSGNTIYF,TGTGCCAGCAGCCCCTGGACAGGAACGTCTGGAAACACCATATATTTT
TRBD1,TRBV28,-,TRBJ2-1,CASSSPGQRFF,TGTGCCAGCAGTAGTCCGGGACAGCGGTTCTTC
-,TRBV5-6,-,TRBJ1-1,CASSLLQPGNTEAFF,TGTGCCAGCAGCTTGTTACAACCGGGTAACACTGAAGCTTTCTTT
TRBD2,TRBV6-5,-,TRBJ2-5,CASMVKREAKTQYF,TGTGCCAGCATGGTAAAGCGGGAGGCCAAGACCCAGTACTTC
TRBD2,TRBV4-3,-,TRBJ2-7,CASSPLVGTSGRIYEQYF,TGCGCCAGCAGCCCGCTGGTCGGGACTAGCGGGAGGATCTACGAGCAGTACTTC
-,TRBV28,-,TRBJ1-3,CASSILSGNTIYF,TGTGCCAGCAGTATCCTCTCTGGAAACACCATATATTTT
-,TRBV7-9,-,TRBJ2-5,CASSLAGLSGFGETQYF,TGTGCCAGCAGCTTAGCGGGTTTGTCAGGGTTCGGAGAGACCCAGTACTTC
-,TRBV5-6,-,TRBJ1-3,CASSSRVRNTIYF,TGTGCCAGCAGCTCCAGGGTTAGAAACACCATATATTTT
-,TRBV5-1,-,TRBJ2-1,CASREEPSNEQFF,TGCGCCAGCAGGGAGGAGCCCTCCAATGAGCAGTTCTTC
-,TRBV9,once,TRBJ2-2,CASSVVYTGELFF,TGTGCCAGCAGCGTAGTGTACACCGGGGAGCTGTTTTTT
-,TRBV7-3,-,TRBJ1-1,CASSDGVGGTEAFF,TGTGCCAGCAGCGACGGGGTAGGAGGAACTGAAGCTTTCTTT